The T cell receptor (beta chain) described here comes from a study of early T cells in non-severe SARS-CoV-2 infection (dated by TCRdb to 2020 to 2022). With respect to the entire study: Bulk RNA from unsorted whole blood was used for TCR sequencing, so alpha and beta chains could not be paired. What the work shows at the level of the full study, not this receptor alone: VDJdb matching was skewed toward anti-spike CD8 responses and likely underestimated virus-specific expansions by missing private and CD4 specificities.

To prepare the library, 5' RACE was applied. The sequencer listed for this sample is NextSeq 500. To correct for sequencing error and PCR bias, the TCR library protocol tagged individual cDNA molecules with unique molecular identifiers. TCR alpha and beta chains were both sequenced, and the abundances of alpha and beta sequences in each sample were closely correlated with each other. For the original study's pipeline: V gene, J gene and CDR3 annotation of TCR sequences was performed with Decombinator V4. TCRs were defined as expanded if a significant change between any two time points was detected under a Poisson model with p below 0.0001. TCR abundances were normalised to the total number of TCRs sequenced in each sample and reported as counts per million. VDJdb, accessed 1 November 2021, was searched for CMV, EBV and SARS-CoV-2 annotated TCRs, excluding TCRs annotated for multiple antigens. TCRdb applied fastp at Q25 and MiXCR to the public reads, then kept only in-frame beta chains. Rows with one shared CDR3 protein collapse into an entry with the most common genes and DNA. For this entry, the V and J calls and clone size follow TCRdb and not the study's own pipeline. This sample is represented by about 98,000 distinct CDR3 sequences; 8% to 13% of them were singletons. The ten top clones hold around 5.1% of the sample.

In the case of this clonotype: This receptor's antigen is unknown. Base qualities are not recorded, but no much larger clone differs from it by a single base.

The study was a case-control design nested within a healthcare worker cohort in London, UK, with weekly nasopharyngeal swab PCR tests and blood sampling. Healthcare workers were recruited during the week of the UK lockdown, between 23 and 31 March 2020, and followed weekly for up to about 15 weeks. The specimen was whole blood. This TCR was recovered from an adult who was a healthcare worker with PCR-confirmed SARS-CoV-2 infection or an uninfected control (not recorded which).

CDR3 loop: CSATTGTGSAEAFF. The nucleotide sequence reads as follows: TGCAGCGCAACGACAGGGACGGGTTCAGCTGAAGCTTTCTTT. The chain was built from TRBV29-1 and TRBJ1-1, and 7 junction bases match TRBD1. Compared with germline, V lacks 7 bases and J lacks 6 bases; bases without a gene match: 14. Per the germline V gene, SQVTM is the CDR1 and ANQGSEA is the CDR2. Including the terminal cysteine and phenylalanine, the CDR3 comprises 14 residues. The read is trimmed to its CDR3 DNA, 42 bases read in frame from base 1.